One sample yielded the 18 T cell receptor beta chains listed below, sequenced in a study of T cell responses to AZD1222 COVID-19 vaccine (dated by TCRdb to the early 2020s). The time point label of this sample denotes: baseline before first vaccination. Library preparation was by the immunoSEQ multiplex PCR assay. The table was pulled from immuneACCESS by TCRdb, which kept in-frame rearrangements only. Such tables lose some clones; where checked, under half of the loss comes from unresolved V genes, and the rest has no known cause. This sample has about 160,000 clones in its table, and over 75% of those were observed once. The top ten clonotypes cover approximately 6.9% of the sample. The sequenced sample was peripheral blood, obtained on day 0 of AZD1222 vaccination. The receptor source for this set is an adult in good health.

The rearrangement links TRBV7-3 to TRBJ2-1; 11 nucleotides line up with TRBD1. Germline V CDR1 and CDR2: SGHTA, FQGTGA. There are 13 residues in the CDR3. J was trimmed by 12 bases and V by 4 bases; bases with no gene match: 5. CDR3 bases: TGTGCCAGCAGCTCCGGACAGGGGGCGGGGCAGTTCTTC. Its protein is CASSSGQGAGQFF.

This rearrangement joins TRBV3-1 (or the pseudogene TRBV3-2) to TRBJ2-1, with no clear D. Per germline, CDR1 LGHDT and CDR2 YNNKEL (reference sequence). Deletions cut 3 bases from V and 9 bases from J, with 12 bases between. This CDR3 contains 13 residues. The CDR3 loop reads CASSQNLPGEQFF. As DNA, the CDR3 is TGTGCCAGCAGCCAGAACCTTCCGGGTGAGCAGTTCTTC.

This chain uses TRBV5-4 with TRBJ2-2; 8 bases line up with TRBD1. Trimming removed 5 bases from V and 7 bases from J; junction bases left unmatched: 7. This CDR3 is 14 amino acids long. Germline V gene lookup returns CDR1 SGHNT and CDR2 YYREEE (reference sequence). The CDR3 DNA follows: TGTGCCAGCAGTAGAGGACAGGGCCTCGGGGAGCTGTTTTTT. Residues: CASSRGQGLGELFF.

This rearrangement joins TRBV5-4 to TRBJ1-1; D call uncertain. CDR1 and CDR2 (germline): SGHNT, YYREEE (reference sequence). V was shortened by 2 bases and J by 1 base, with 18 bases between the two germline ends. There are 17 residues in the CDR3. As DNA, the CDR3 is TGTGCCAGCAGCTTTGCGTCTCGTGGACGGAGGAACACTGAAGCTTTCTTT. This translates into CASSFASRGRRNTEAFF.

The chain combines TRBV5-1 with TRBJ1-1; D unresolved. CDR1 and CDR2 from the germline V gene are SGHRS and YFSETQ. The CDR3 is 13 amino acids. Trimming stripped 4 bases from V and 0 bases from J, with 7 bases between. The CDR3 sequence: CASSPSVNTEAFF. CDR3 coding DNA: TGCGCCAGCAGCCCTAGCGTGAACACTGAAGCTTTCTTT. Filled out from reference TRBV5-1 and TRBJ1-1, the complete variable domain reads KAGVTQTPRYLIKTRGQQVTLSCSPISGHRSVSWYQQTPGQGLQFLFEYFSETQRNKGNFPGRFSGRQFSNSRSEMNVSTLELGDSALYLCASSPSVNTEAFFGQGTRLTVV.

The chain uses TRBV27 and TRBJ1-5; D is unclear. The CDR3 extends over 14 amino acids. Trimming stripped 5 bases from V and 3 bases from J, with 11 bases between. CDR1 is MNHEY, CDR2 SMNVEV, per germline (reference sequence). The CDR3 nucleotides read TGTGCCAGCAGTCCGACTACTGTCAATCAGCCCCAGCATTTT. It translates to CASSPTTVNQPQHF.

The chain joins TRBV5-4 to TRBJ2-1, with D possibly matching TRBD2 (8 bases). Germline values: CDR1 SGHNT, CDR2 YYREEE (reference sequence). Trimming cost V 4 bases and J 10 bases, with 18 bases left between them. The CDR3 runs 14 residues. Here the CDR3 reads CASSPREGAGEQFF. CDR3 nucleotides: TGTGCCAGCAGCCCCCGGGAGGGGGCCGGGGAGCAGTTCTTC.

The rearrangement joins TRBV12-3 or TRBV12-4 to TRBJ1-1; D is undetermined. Between the trimmed V and J ends, which lost 8 bases and 2 bases, there was a span of 3 bases. The CDR3 totals 10 residues. The CDR3 DNA is TGTGCCAGCGCTAACACTGAAGCTTTCTTT. Its translation: CASANTEAFF.

This chain links TRBV5-1 with TRBJ2-7, with TRBD1 matching over 7 bases. CDR3 length: 12 amino acids. Germline V gives CDR1 SGHRS, CDR2 YFSETQ. The ends lost 4 bases at V and 5 bases at J; junction bases unmatched: 3. DNA for the CDR3: TGCGCCAGCAGCCCGGACAGGAACGAGCAGTACTTC. Translated: CASSPDRNEQYF.

The genes are TRBV11-2 and TRBJ1-6, with D unclear. The CDR3 extends over 15 amino acids. The germline V gene has CDR1 SGHAT and CDR2 FQNNGV. Trimming took off 6 bases at V and 9 bases at J, with 18 bases between the two ends. This chain's CDR3 is CASRLTGRRISPLHF. The CDR3 DNA reads as TGTGCCAGCAGGTTAACTGGGCGCCGGATTTCACCCCTCCACTTT.

The genes are TRBV6-1 and TRBJ1-5; tentative D call: TRBD1 (5 bases). Germline CDR1 MNHNS, CDR2 SASEGT. This CDR3 contains 14 residues. Trimming took 2 bases from V and 6 from J, leaving 11 bases between them. The CDR3 loop is CASSEYPGGQPQHF. DNA of the CDR3: TGTGCCAGCAGTGAATATCCGGGGGGTCAGCCCCAGCATTTT.

This chain links TRBV10-3 with TRBJ2-1, with TRBD2 as a possible D gene (5 bases). Germline values: CDR1 ENHRY, CDR2 SYGVKD. Trimming removed 2 bases from V and 2 bases from J, with 22 bases in between. This CDR3 contains 19 residues. The CDR3 loop reads CAISELSSVYGETYNEQFF. The CDR3 coding sequence is TGTGCCATCAGTGAGCTCAGTAGTGTCTACGGGGAGACCTACAATGAGCAGTTCTTC.

V is TRBV19 and J is TRBJ2-5, with TRBD2 identical over 8 bases. This CDR3 comprises 15 residues. Germline V lookup: CDR1 LNHDA, CDR2 SQIVND (reference sequence). The ends lost 7 bases at V and 4 bases at J; junction bases unmatched: 11. The CDR3 nucleotides are TGTGCCAGTACAGCAGCGGGGGTACGCGGAGAGACCCAGTACTTC. Translated: CASTAAGVRGETQYF.

V and J are TRBV7-3 and TRBJ1-1, with D tentatively TRBD1 (5 bases). V was cut by 5 bases and J by 5 bases, with 18 bases left in between. CDR1 and CDR2 (germline): SGHTA, FQGTGA. The CDR3 contains 15 residues. In DNA, the CDR3 is TGTGCCAGCAGCCCATGGGACGGAGAGGGAACTGAAGCTTTCTTT. Translated, it gives CASSPWDGEGTEAFF. Combining the CDR3 with reference TRBV7-3 and TRBJ1-1 gives the whole variable domain GAGVSQTPSNKVTEKGKYVELRCDPISGHTALYWYRQSLGQGPEFLIYFQGTGAADDSGLPNDRFFAVRPEGSVSTLKIQRTERGDSAVYLCASSPWDGEGTEAFFGQGTRLTVV.

The V call is TRBV30, the J call TRBJ2-7; D is possibly TRBD2 (7 bases). Trimming removed 2 bases from V and 5 bases from J, with 13 bases in between. Germline loops: CDR1 GTSNPN, CDR2 SVGIG (reference sequence). The CDR3 is 13 residues long. DNA for the CDR3: TGTGCCTGGAGTCCGGGGGGCCATGACGAGCAGTACTTC. Its translation: CAWSPGGHDEQYF.

The chain uses TRBV18 and TRBJ2-7; tentatively, D is TRBD1 (6 bases). The V and J ends lost 3 bases and 5 bases respectively, with 14 bases between them. Germline assignment: CDR1 KGHSH and CDR2 LQKENI. CDR3 length equals 14 residues. CDR3 loop: CASSPAGRGHEQYF. CDR3 DNA sequence: TGTGCCAGCTCACCGGCCGGCAGGGGTCACGAGCAGTACTTC.

The CDR3 nucleotides read TGTGCCAGCAGCCAAGATGGCGCAGGACCAGCTGGGGAGACCCAGTACTTC. Its protein is CASSQDGAGPAGETQYF. J is TRBJ2-5 and V is TRBV3-1 (or the pseudogene TRBV3-2); D call uncertain. There are 17 residues in the CDR3. Germline CDR1 and CDR2: LGHDT and YNNKEL (reference sequence). V was clipped by 0 bases and J by 5 bases, with 19 bases between them.

The chain links TRBV5-1 to TRBJ1-6, with a weak D call TRBD1 (5 bases). Germline V CDR1 and CDR2: SGHRS, YFSETQ. This CDR3 spans 17 amino acids. Trimming shortened V by 4 bases and J by 5 bases, and 19 bases separated the two germline ends. The chain's CDR3 is CASSEAGPSNDNSPLHF. CDR3 coding DNA: TGCGCCAGCAGCGAAGCGGGGCCAAGCAATGATAATTCACCCCTCCACTTT. The full variable domain, rest sourced from reference TRBV5-1 and TRBJ1-6, is KAGVTQTPRYLIKTRGQQVTLSCSPISGHRSVSWYQQTPGQGLQFLFEYFSETQRNKGNFPGRFSGRQFSNSRSEMNVSTLELGDSALYLCASSEAGPSNDNSPLHFGNGTRLTVT.